This T cell receptor beta chain was profiled in a study of PD-L1 blockade in urothelial cancer. Study-wide context: Patients started atezolizumab in about 2014, 1,200 mg intravenously every 3 weeks. The median T cell count in blood samples was 110,000 to 150,000.

The CDR3 has 17 residues. V shed 0 bases and J shed 1 base, with 14 bases lying between them. CDR1 and CDR2 from the germline V gene are SGHRS and YFSETQ. Patients had urothelial carcinoma that was locally advanced or metastatic. Only in-frame clones appear in the TCRdb table, and some are missing; sequencing was by immunoSEQ multiplex PCR. The sample has about 57,000 clones, around 83% seen once; the top ten hold 2.9%. This TCR was sampled from a man aged 50 or older with urothelial cancer. V gene TRBV5-1 combines with J gene TRBJ2-1; the D gene is possibly TRBD2 (5 bases). The sequenced sample was PBMCs, obtained around atezolizumab (anti-PD-L1) treatment. CDR3 residues: CASSLAGRATSYNEQFF. CDR3 bases: TGCGCCAGCAGCTTGGCCGGGCGGGCGACATCCTACAATGAGCAGTTCTTC.